This entry features one TCR beta chain sequence. The target antigen is unknown. Germline V CDR1 and CDR2: SGDLS, YYNGEE. The CDR3 runs 16 residues. The junction had 7 bases not matched to a gene; V was cut back by 4 bases and J by 3 bases. This sample was taken from a study of cytomegalovirus exposure and HLA in healthy donors. Repertoires were generated with immunoSEQ multiplex PCR, while TCRdb's copy carries only in-frame clones and drops some. Among roughly 150,000 clones listed, roughly 95% were seen once. Study observations and caveats: Reportedly, diagnosis of cytomegalovirus status by the classifier showed high specificity and sensitivity.

The source is a woman under 30 in good health and CMV-seronegative. The specimen was PBMCs. The chain recombines TRBV9 with TRBJ2-2; 9 nucleotides match TRBD1. CDR3: CASSRTGTGYTGELFF. CDR3 nucleotides: TGTGCCAGCAGCCGTACCGGGACAGGGTACACCGGGGAGCTGTTTTTT.